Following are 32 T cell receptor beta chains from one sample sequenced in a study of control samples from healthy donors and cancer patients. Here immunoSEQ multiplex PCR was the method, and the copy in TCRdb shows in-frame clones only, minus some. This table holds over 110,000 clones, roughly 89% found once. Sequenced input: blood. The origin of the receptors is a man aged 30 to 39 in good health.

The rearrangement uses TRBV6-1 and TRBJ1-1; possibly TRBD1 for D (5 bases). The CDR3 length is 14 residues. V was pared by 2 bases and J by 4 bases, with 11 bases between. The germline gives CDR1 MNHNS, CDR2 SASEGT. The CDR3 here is CASSEQGRGTEAFF. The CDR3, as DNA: TGTGCCAGCAGTGAACAGGGAAGGGGCACTGAAGCTTTCTTT.

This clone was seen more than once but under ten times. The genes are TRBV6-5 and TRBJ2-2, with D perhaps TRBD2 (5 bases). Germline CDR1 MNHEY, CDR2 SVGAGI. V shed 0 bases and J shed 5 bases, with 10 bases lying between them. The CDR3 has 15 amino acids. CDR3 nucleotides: TGTGCCAGCAGTTACTCCCGGGGTGGTACCGGGGAGCTGTTTTTT. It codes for CASSYSRGGTGELFF.

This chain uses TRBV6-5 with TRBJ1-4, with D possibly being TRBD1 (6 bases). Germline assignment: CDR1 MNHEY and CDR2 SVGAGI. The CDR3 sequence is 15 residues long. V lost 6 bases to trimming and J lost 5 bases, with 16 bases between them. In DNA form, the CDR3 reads TGTGCCAGCAGCCTCAACAGGGCAGGGAATGAAAAACTGTTTTTT. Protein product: CASSLNRAGNEKLFF.

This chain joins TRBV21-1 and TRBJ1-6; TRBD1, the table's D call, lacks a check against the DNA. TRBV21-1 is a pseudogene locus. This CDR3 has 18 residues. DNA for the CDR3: TGTGCCAGCAGCAGCACGCCGGGACAGAGGGCCTATAATTCACCCCTCCACTTT. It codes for CASSSTPGQRAYNSPLHF.

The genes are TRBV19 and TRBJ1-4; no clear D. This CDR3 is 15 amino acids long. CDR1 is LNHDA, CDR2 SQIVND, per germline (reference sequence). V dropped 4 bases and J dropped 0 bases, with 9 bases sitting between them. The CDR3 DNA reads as TGTGCCAGTAGTAGATCTCGAGCAACTAATGAAAAACTGTTTTTT. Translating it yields CASSRSRATNEKLFF.

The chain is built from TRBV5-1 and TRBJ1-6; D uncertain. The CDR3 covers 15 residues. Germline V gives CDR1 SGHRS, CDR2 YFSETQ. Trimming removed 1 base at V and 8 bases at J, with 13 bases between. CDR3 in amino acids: CASSLTQSLDSPLHF. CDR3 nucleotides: TGCGCCAGCAGCTTGACACAGAGCCTTGATTCACCCCTCCACTTT.

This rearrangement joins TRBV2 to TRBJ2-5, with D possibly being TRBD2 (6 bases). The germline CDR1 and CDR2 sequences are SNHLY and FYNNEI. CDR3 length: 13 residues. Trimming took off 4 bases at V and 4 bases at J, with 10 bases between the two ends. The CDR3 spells CASSGGLGETQYF. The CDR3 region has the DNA TGTGCCAGCAGTGGGGGACTTGGAGAGACCCAGTACTTC.

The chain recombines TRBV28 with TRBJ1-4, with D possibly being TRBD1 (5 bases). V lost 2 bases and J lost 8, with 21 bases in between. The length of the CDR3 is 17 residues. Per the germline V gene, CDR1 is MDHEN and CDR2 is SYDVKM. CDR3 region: CASSLVGGNDSPEKLFF. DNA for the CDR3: TGTGCCAGCAGTTTAGTGGGGGGGAACGACAGCCCCGAAAAACTGTTTTTT.

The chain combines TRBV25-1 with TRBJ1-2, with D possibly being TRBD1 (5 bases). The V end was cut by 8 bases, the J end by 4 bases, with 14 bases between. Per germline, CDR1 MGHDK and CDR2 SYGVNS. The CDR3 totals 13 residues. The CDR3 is CASYQGPPYGYTF. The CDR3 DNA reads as TGTGCCAGCTATCAGGGACCTCCCTATGGCTACACCTTC.

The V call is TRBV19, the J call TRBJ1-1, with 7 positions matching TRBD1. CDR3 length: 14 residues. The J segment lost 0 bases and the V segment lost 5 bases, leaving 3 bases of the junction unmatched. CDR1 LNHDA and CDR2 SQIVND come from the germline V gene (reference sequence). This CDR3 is CASSPDRVNTEAFF. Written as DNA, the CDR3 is TGTGCCAGTAGTCCCGACAGGGTGAACACTGAAGCTTTCTTT. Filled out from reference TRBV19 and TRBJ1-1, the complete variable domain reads DGGITQSPKYLFRKEGQNVTLSCEQNLNHDAMYWYRQDPGQGLRLIYYSQIVNDFQKGDIAEGYSVSREKKESFPLTVTSAQKNPTAFYLCASSPDRVNTEAFFGQGTRLTVV.

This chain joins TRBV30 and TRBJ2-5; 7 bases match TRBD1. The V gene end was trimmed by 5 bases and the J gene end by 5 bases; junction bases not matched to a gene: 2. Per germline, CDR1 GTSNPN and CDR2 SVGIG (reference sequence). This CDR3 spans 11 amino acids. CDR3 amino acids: CAWARGETQYF. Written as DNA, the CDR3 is TGTGCCTGGGCCAGGGGGGAGACCCAGTACTTC.

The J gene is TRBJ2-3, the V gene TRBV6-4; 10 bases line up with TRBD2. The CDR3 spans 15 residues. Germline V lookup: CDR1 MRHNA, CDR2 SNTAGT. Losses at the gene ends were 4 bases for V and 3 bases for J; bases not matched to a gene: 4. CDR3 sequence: CASSVASGGTDTQYF. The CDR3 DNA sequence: TGTGCCAGCAGTGTTGCTAGCGGGGGTACAGATACGCAGTATTTT.

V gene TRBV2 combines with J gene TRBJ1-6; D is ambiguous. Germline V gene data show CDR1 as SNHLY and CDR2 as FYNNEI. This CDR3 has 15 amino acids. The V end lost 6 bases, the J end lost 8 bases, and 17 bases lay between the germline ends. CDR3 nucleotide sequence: TGTGCCAGCAGCCCCGGATGGCAGGCGTATTCACCCCTCCACTTT. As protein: CASSPGWQAYSPLHF. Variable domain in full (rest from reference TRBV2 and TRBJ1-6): EPEVTQTPSHQVTQMGQEVILRCVPISNHLYFYWYRQILGQKVEFLVSFYNNEISEKSEIFDDQFSVERPDGSNFTLKIRSTKLEDSAMYFCASSPGWQAYSPLHFGNGTRLTVT.

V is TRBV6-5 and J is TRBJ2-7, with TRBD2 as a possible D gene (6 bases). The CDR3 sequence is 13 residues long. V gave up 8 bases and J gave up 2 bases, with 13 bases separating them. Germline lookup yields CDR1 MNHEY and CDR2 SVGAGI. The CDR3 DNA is TGTGCCAGCCTTAGGGAGGTCCCCTACGAGCAGTACTTC. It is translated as CASLREVPYEQYF.

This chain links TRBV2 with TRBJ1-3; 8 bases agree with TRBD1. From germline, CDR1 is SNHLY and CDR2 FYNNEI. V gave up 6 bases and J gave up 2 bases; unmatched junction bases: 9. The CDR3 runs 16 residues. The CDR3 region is CASRGPTGGPGNTIYF. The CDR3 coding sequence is TGTGCCAGCAGGGGCCCTACAGGGGGACCTGGAAACACCATATATTTT.

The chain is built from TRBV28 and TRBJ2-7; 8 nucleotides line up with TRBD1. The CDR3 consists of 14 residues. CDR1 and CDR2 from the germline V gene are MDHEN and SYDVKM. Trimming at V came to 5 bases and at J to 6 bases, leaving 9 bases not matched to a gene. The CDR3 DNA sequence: TGTGCCAGCAGTACCCATGAACAGGGGGGCGAGCAGTACTTC. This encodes CASSTHEQGGEQYF.

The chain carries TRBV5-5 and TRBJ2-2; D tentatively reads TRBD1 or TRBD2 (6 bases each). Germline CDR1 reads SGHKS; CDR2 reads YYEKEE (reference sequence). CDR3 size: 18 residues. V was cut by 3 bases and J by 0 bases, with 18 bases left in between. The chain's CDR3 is CASSWAVRGAANTGELFF. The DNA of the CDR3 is TGTGCCAGCAGCTGGGCCGTTAGGGGGGCGGCGAACACCGGGGAGCTGTTTTTT.

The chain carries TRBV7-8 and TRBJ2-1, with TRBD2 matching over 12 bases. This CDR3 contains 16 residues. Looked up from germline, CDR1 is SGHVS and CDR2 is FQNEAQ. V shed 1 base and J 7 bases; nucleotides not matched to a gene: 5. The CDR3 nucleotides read TGTGCCAGCAGCTTAGAGCCTAGCGGGAGGGGAAATGAGCAGTTCTTC. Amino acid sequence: CASSLEPSGRGNEQFF.

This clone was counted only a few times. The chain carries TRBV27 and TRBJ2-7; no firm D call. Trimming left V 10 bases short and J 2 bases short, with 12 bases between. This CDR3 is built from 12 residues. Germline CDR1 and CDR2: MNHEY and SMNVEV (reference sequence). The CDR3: CATGTSAYEQYF. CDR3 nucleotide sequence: TGTGCCACCGGCACCTCAGCCTACGAGCAGTACTTC.

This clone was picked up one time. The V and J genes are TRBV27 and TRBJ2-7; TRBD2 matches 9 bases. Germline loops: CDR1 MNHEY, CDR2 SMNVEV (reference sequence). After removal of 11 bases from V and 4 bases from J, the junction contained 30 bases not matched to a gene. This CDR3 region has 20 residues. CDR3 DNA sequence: TGTGCCGCGGGGGGGCAAAGGGGCCGTAGTGAAAATATCCGTATTTACGAGCAGTACTTC. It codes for CAAGGQRGRSENIRIYEQYF.

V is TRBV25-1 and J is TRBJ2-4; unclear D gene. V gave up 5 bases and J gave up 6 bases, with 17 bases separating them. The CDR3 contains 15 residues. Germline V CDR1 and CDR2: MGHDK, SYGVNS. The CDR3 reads CASSPILGSTNIQYF. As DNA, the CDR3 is TGTGCCAGCAGTCCTATACTTGGTTCCACAAACATTCAGTACTTC.

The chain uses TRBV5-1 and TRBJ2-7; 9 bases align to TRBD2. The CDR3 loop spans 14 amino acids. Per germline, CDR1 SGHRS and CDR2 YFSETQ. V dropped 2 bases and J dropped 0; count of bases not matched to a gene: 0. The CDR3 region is CASSFSGSSYEQYF. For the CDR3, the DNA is TGCGCCAGCAGCTTTAGCGGGAGCTCCTACGAGCAGTACTTC.

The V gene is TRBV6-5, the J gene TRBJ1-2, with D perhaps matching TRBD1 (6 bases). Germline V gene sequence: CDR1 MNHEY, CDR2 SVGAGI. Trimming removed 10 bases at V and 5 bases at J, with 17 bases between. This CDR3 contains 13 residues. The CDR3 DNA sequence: TGTGCCACTTCGCGCAGGGGTGCTTATGGCTACACCTTC. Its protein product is CATSRRGAYGYTF.

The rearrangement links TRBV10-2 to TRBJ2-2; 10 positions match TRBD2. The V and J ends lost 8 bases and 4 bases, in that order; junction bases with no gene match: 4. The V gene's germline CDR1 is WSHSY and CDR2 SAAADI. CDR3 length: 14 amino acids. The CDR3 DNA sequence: TGCGCCAGCGGAAAGCGGGAGGGCACCGGGGAGCTGTTTTTT. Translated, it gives CASGKREGTGELFF.

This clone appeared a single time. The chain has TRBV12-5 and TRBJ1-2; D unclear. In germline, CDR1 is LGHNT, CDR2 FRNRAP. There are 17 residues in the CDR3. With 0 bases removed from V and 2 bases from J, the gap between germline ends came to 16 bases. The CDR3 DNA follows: TGTGCTAGTGGTTTGGTACTTGGCCCCACCTCAAACTATGGCTACACCTTC. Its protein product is CASGLVLGPTSNYGYTF.

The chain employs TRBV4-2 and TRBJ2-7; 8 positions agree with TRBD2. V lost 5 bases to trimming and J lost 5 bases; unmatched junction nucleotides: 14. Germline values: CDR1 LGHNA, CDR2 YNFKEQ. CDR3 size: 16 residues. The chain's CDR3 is CASSWEPSGSFHEQYF. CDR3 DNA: TGTGCCAGCAGCTGGGAGCCCAGCGGGAGTTTCCACGAGCAGTACTTC.

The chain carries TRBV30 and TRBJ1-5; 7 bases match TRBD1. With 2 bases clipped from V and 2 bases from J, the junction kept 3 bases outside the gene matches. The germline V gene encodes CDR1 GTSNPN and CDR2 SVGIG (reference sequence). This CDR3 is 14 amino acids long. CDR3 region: CAWSPGTGNQPQHF. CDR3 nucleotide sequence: TGTGCCTGGAGTCCCGGGACAGGCAATCAGCCCCAGCATTTT.

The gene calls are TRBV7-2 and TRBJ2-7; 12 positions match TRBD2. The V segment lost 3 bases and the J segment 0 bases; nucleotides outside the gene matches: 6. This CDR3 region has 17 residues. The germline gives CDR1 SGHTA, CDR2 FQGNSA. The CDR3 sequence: CASSFRLAGDLSYEQYF. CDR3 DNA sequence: TGTGCCAGCAGCTTCAGACTAGCGGGAGACCTCTCCTACGAGCAGTACTTC. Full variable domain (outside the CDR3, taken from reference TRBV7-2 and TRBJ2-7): GAGVSQSPSNKVTEKGKDVELRCDPISGHTALYWYRQSLGQGLEFLIYFQGNSAPDKSGLPSDRFSAERTGGSVSTLTIQRTQQEDSAVYLCASSFRLAGDLSYEQYFGPGTRLTVT.

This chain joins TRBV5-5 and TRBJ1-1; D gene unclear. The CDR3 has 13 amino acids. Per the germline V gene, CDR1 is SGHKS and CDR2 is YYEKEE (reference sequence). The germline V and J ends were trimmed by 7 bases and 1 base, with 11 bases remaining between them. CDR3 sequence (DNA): TGTGCCAGCCGACTTGTCCCGAACACTGAAGCTTTCTTT. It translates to CASRLVPNTEAFF.

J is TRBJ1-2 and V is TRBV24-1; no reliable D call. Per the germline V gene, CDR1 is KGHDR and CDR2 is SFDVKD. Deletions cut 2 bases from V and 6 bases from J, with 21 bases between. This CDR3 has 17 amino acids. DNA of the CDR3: TGTGCCACCAGTGATTCGGGTGGGTGGGGAGACGTCAATGGCTACACCTTC. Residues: CATSDSGGWGDVNGYTF.

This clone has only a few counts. The CDR3 DNA is TGTGCCAGCAGTGATTCAGGGAATAATTCACCCCTCCACTTT. The encoded protein is CASSDSGNNSPLHF. The gene calls are TRBV6-1 and TRBJ1-6; D possibly corresponds to TRBD1 (5 bases). V shed 3 bases and J shed 5 bases, with 8 bases lying between them. Germline loops: CDR1 MNHNS, CDR2 SASEGT. There are 14 residues in the CDR3.

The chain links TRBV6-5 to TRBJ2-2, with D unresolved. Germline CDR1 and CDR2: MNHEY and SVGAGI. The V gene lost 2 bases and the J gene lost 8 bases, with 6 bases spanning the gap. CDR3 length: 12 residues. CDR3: CASSYVKGELFF. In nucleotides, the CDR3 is TGTGCCAGCAGTTACGTGAAGGGGGAGCTGTTTTTT.